What follows are 4 T cell receptor beta chains derived from one specimen sequenced in a study of T cells in tumors after PD-1 blockade. TCRdb keeps only in-frame clones here, not all; method: immunoSEQ multiplex PCR. The table has approximately 60,000 clones, less than 85% seen once. The sample consisted of PBMCs, taken after anti-PD-1 treatment. Every receptor here comes from a human donor with basal cell carcinoma.

This rearrangement joins TRBV10-3 to TRBJ2-7, with 9 bases matching TRBD2. Per germline, CDR1 ENHRY and CDR2 SYGVKD. The J segment lost 3 bases and the V segment lost 10 bases, leaving 1 base of the junction unmatched. The CDR3 spans 11 residues. In DNA form, the CDR3 reads TGTGCCAGCGGGGGGGACTACGAGCAGTACTTC. Translated, it gives CASGGDYEQYF.

CDR3 residues: CSVEGDSYEQYF. The CDR3 coding sequence is TGCAGCGTTGAGGGGGACTCCTACGAGCAGTACTTC. This chain uses TRBV29-1 with TRBJ2-7; either TRBD1 or TRBD2 may fit D (5 bases each). Germline V gene sequence: CDR1 SQVTM, CDR2 ANQGSEA. This CDR3 spans 12 amino acids. V shed 3 bases and J shed 0 bases, with 6 bases lying between them.

This chain uses TRBV6-6 with TRBJ1-1, with 11 bases that match TRBD1. Trimming cost V 5 bases and J 5 bases; bases outside gene matches: 10. The CDR3 consists of 16 residues. Germline V CDR1 and CDR2: MNHNY, SVGAGI (reference sequence). The CDR3 nucleotides are TGTGCCAGCAGTCACGGGACAGGGGGTTTGGGTACTGAAGCTTTCTTT. Amino acid sequence: CASSHGTGGLGTEAFF.

The V gene is TRBV19, the J gene TRBJ2-4; D not certain. Germline lookup yields CDR1 LNHDA and CDR2 SQIVND (reference sequence). V lost 4 bases and J 2 bases, leaving 18 bases between the germline ends. CDR3 length: 17 residues. The CDR3 DNA follows: TGTGCCAGTAGTACCACCCTATCCCTTACGACCAAAAACATTCAGTACTTC. Translation gives CASSTTLSLTTKNIQYF. The full variable domain, its missing parts supplied by reference TRBV19 and TRBJ2-4, is DGGITQSPKYLFRKEGQNVTLSCEQNLNHDAMYWYRQDPGQGLRLIYYSQIVNDFQKGDIAEGYSVSREKKESFPLTVTSAQKNPTAFYLCASSTTLSLTTKNIQYFGAGTRLSVL.